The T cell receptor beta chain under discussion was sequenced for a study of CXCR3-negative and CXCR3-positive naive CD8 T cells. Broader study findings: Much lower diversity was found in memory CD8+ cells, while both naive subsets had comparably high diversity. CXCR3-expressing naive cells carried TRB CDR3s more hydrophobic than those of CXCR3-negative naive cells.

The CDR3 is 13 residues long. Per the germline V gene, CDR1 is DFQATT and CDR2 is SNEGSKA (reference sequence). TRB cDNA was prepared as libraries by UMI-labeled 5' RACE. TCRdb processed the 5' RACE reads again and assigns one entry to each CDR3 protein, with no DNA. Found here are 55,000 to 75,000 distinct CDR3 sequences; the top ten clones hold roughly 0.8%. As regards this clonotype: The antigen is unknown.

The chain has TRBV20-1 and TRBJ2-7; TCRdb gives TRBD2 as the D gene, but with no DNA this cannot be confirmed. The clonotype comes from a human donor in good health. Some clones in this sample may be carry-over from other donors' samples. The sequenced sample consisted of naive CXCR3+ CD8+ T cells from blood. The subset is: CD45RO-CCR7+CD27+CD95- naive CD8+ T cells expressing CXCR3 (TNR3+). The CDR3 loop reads CSARARGTYEQYF.